This entry lists 9 T cell receptor beta chains sequenced from one sample in a study of T cell responses to AZD1222 COVID-19 vaccine. The data were produced by immunoSEQ multiplex PCR, yet TCRdb's version contains in-frame clones alone and is incomplete. The sample consists of about 86,000 clones, approximately 80% of them appearing once. Here the sequenced sample was peripheral blood, taken on day 0 of AZD1222 vaccination. Every receptor here comes from an adult in good health.

This clone was counted many times. V usage is TRBV3-1 (or the pseudogene TRBV3-2) and J usage is TRBJ1-4; D is ambiguous. Deletions cut 1 base from V and 7 bases from J, with 19 bases between. Per the germline V gene, CDR1 is LGHDT and CDR2 is YNNKEL (reference sequence). The CDR3 length is 17 residues. The CDR3 nucleotides are TGTGCCAGCAGCCAAGGGTCAGTAGTGGAGTTAGGTGAAAAACTGTTTTTT. Amino acid sequence: CASSQGSVVELGEKLFF.

The gene calls are TRBV11-2 and TRBJ1-2; D remains unclear. The CDR3 contains 12 residues. Germline CDR1 is SGHAT and CDR2 is FQNNGV. V shed 0 bases and J shed 8 bases, with 7 bases lying between them. CDR3 coding DNA: TGTGCCAGCAGCTTAGACGGGCGCGGCTACACCTTC. The encoded protein is CASSLDGRGYTF.

This sequence joins TRBV7-9 and TRBJ1-5; 8 nucleotides match TRBD1. This CDR3 contains 14 residues. Germline values: CDR1 SEHNR, CDR2 FQNEAQ (reference sequence). The V gene end was trimmed by 2 bases and the J gene end by 6 bases; junction bases not matched to a gene: 3. The CDR3 DNA sequence: TGTGCCAGCAGCTTACAGGGGGCGGGTCAGCCCCAGCATTTT. Its translation is CASSLQGAGQPQHF.

The rearrangement joins TRBV18 to TRBJ2-2; D gene uncertain. Per the germline V gene, CDR1 is KGHSH and CDR2 is LQKENI. The V gene lost 2 bases and the J gene lost 2 bases, with 12 bases spanning the gap. This CDR3 is built from 16 residues. This CDR3 reads CASSPIQADNTGELFF. CDR3 coding DNA: TGTGCCAGCTCACCAATTCAGGCGGACAACACCGGGGAGCTGTTTTTT.

The rearrangement joins TRBV2 to TRBJ2-1; 8 nucleotides align to TRBD1. With 8 bases clipped from V and 9 bases from J, the junction kept 6 bases outside the gene matches. Germline lookup yields CDR1 SNHLY and CDR2 FYNNEI. The CDR3 consists of 12 residues. The CDR3 reads CASGQGRGEQFF. CDR3 coding DNA: TGTGCCAGCGGACAGGGCCGGGGTGAGCAGTTCTTC.

The gene calls are TRBV18 and TRBJ1-1; D is perhaps TRBD1 (5 bases). Trimming removed 1 base from V and 4 bases from J, with 7 bases in between. Germline CDR1 is KGHSH and CDR2 is LQKENI. This CDR3 comprises 13 residues. The CDR3 sequence: CASSPQRGTEAFF. The CDR3 nucleotides are TGTGCCAGCTCACCACAAAGGGGCACTGAAGCTTTCTTT.

This clone has only a few counts. The V and J genes are TRBV11-2 and TRBJ2-3; D ambiguous. Germline V gene data show CDR1 as SGHAT and CDR2 as FQNNGV. The V end was cut by 3 bases, the J end by 2 bases, with 9 bases between. The CDR3 is made up of 14 amino acids. The CDR3 is CASSFAATTDTQYF. For the CDR3, the DNA is TGTGCCAGCAGCTTCGCTGCAACCACAGATACGCAGTATTTT.

J is TRBJ1-1 and V is TRBV4-3; D remains unclear. Per germline, CDR1 LGHNA and CDR2 YSLEER. The CDR3 has 14 residues. Trimming shortened V by 8 bases and J by 1 base, and 14 bases separated the two germline ends. CDR3 coding DNA: TGCGCCAGCTCAAAGGGCGAATCGAACACTGAAGCTTTCTTT. Its translation is CASSKGESNTEAFF.

Here the CDR3 reads CATSDSSGPEQFF. The CDR3 nucleotides are TGTGCCACCAGTGACTCTAGCGGCCCCGAGCAGTTCTTC. The chain combines TRBV24-1 with TRBJ2-1, with 7 bases fitting TRBD2. The CDR3 has 13 amino acids. The ends lost 4 bases at V and 10 bases at J; junction bases unmatched: 6. CDR1 KGHDR and CDR2 SFDVKD come from the germline V gene.